This TCR beta chain was observed in a study of blood T cell repertoires in COVID-19. Study overall: COVID-19 samples, acute and convalescent, were from the United States, Italy and Spain.

The germline V gene encodes CDR1 MDHEN and CDR2 SYDVKM. This CDR3 spans 19 amino acids. Trimming stripped 7 bases from V and 0 bases from J, with 28 bases between. The table came from immunoSEQ multiplex PCR; TCRdb's copy has only in-frame clones and leaves some out. The table includes about 81,000 clones, under 90% detected once. The sample consisted of peripheral blood. The chain joins TRBV28 to TRBJ2-7; a weak D match, TRBD1 (6 bases). The source is a human donor in a cohort sampled during active COVID-19. The CDR3 reads CASKNSIYQGTLSSYEQYF. The DNA of the CDR3 is TGTGCCAGCAAAAATTCCATTTATCAGGGGACCTTAAGCTCCTACGAGCAGTACTTC.